The subject of this entry is one T cell receptor beta chain. Germline CDR1 SGHVS, CDR2 FQNEAQ. The CDR3 is made up of 16 amino acids. J gave up 7 bases and V 4 bases, and 9 bases lay outside the gene matches. The data belong to a study of blood T cell repertoires in COVID-19. In the study overall: The origin of the acute and convalescent COVID-19 samples was the United States, Italy and Spain. PBMCs, B-cell-depleted T cells, or T cells provided the cDNA or gDNA that made up the material.

Per the study methods: Reference gene primer amplification gave nucleated cell count estimates. The data were produced by immunoSEQ multiplex PCR, yet TCRdb's version contains in-frame clones alone and is incomplete. V, J and clone size are taken as reported in that table, and D and trimming were inferred from the DNA itself. This table holds roughly 100,000 clones, 81% found once. The chain links TRBV7-8 to TRBJ1-6; 8 nucleotides align to TRBD1. This receptor was obtained from a woman in her 70s with acute or convalescent COVID-19. Sequenced: peripheral blood. The CDR3 loop is CASSSSGGTGNSPLHF. CDR3 in DNA: TGTGCCAGCAGCTCGTCCGGTGGGACAGGAAATTCACCCCTCCACTTT.